The 21 T cell receptor beta chains listed next were all sequenced from one sample in a study of human T cells and chemical hapten exposure. MiXCR, applied by TCRdb to the RACE reads, yields one record per CDR3 protein. Of roughly 250,000 distinct CDR3 sequences detected, 7% to 10% appear once; the ten largest clones hold over 2%. As for time point: pre-sensitization, week 0. The sample's treatment: therapeutic diphenylcyclopropenone sensitization with weekly scalp DPC. Sequencing was performed on whole blood, taken in connection with sensitization to the hapten diphenylcyclopropenone (DPC). These receptors were obtained from a woman aged 40 to 50 with alopecia areata. Some clones in this sample may be carry-over from other donors' samples.

This clonotype was recorded a few times. V usage is TRBV20-1 and J usage is TRBJ2-3; perhaps TRBD2 as D (8 bases). Trimming left V 5 bases short and J 13 bases short, with 16 bases between. This CDR3 is built from 11 residues. The germline V gene has CDR1 DFQATT and CDR2 SNEGSKA (reference sequence). This chain's CDR3 is CSAPSGQGEYF. The CDR3 DNA is TGCAGTGCTCCTAGCGGGCAGGGGGAGTATTTT.

This clonotype appeared a few times. V usage is TRBV28 and J usage is TRBJ2-1, with TRBD2 as a possible D gene (5 bases). The ends were cut back, 8 bases at V and 6 bases at J, with 17 bases in the middle. Germline CDR1 is MDHEN and CDR2 is SYDVKM. The length of the CDR3 is 14 residues. Here the CDR3 DNA reads TGTGCCAGCTTCCGGACGGACTGGGCCAATGAGCAGTTCTTC. Translated: CASFRTDWANEQFF.

In its sample, this clonotype was seen a few times. This CDR3 reads CASSLGRGANEKLFF. For the CDR3, the DNA is TGTGCCAGCAGCTTAGGGCGGGGGGCAAATGAAAAACTGTTTTTT. The chain joins TRBV7-2 to TRBJ1-4, with D possibly TRBD1 on 6 matching bases. CDR1 SGHTA and CDR2 FQGNSA come from the germline V gene. This CDR3 spans 15 amino acids. Trimming took 1 base from V and 5 from J, leaving 11 bases between them.

This clonotype occurred many times. The chain combines TRBV7-9 with TRBJ1-4; D is unclear. Germline CDR1 and CDR2: SEHNR and FQNEAQ (reference sequence). The CDR3 is 14 amino acids. V lost 1 base and J 5 bases, leaving 8 bases between the germline ends. This CDR3 is CASSLVSGNEKLFF. CDR3 sequence (DNA): TGTGCCAGCAGCTTAGTTTCTGGGAATGAAAAACTGTTTTTT.

This clonotype was counted between two and nine times. The chain employs TRBV18 and TRBJ2-2; the D is unclear. V lost 2 bases, J lost 5 bases, and 15 bases lay in between. This CDR3 contains 16 residues. Germline assignment: CDR1 KGHSH and CDR2 LQKENI. The CDR3 DNA reads as TGTGCCAGCTCACCATTCGCGGAACGAACGACCGGGGAGCTGTTTTTT. Encoded protein: CASSPFAERTTGELFF.

This chain links TRBV5-1 with TRBJ2-7, with 8 bases matching TRBD1. The CDR3 totals 15 residues. The germline gives CDR1 SGHRS, CDR2 YFSETQ. Unmatched junction bases numbered 6, after V lost 4 bases and J lost 0 bases. The CDR3 reads CASSRRQGSSYEQYF. The CDR3, as DNA: TGCGCCAGCAGCAGGCGACAGGGGAGCTCCTACGAGCAGTACTTC.

This clonotype was picked up many times. V gene TRBV10-3 combines with J gene TRBJ2-7; D not certain. CDR1 and CDR2 from the germline V gene are ENHRY and SYGVKD. The CDR3 covers 13 residues. V was shortened by 6 bases and J by 1 base, with 10 bases between the two germline ends. CDR3 loop: CAIRLSSSYEQYF. The CDR3 DNA reads as TGTGCCATCAGGCTGTCTAGTTCCTACGAGCAGTACTTC.

This clonotype was observed many times. The chain joins TRBV7-9 to TRBJ2-2; 7 bases agree with TRBD1. The germline V gene encodes CDR1 SEHNR and CDR2 FQNEAQ (reference sequence). This CDR3 is built from 15 residues. Trimming took 2 bases from V and 4 from J; bases not matched to a gene: 4. The CDR3 DNA reads TGTGCCAGCAGCTTAAGGGACAGCGCCACCGGGGAGCTGTTTTTT. Amino acids: CASSLRDSATGELFF.

This clonotype was seen ten or more times. The rearrangement joins TRBV5-1 to TRBJ2-1, with D unresolved. The V gene's germline CDR1 is SGHRS and CDR2 YFSETQ. The CDR3 is 15 amino acids. Trimming stripped 2 bases from V and 4 bases from J, with 13 bases between. CDR3 DNA sequence: TGCGCCAGCAGCTTAACGGACCCAACTTACAATGAGCAGTTCTTC. Translation gives CASSLTDPTYNEQFF.

The chain employs TRBV12-3 or TRBV12-4 and TRBJ1-1; D is uncertain. This CDR3 is 12 amino acids long. V dropped 3 bases and J dropped 1 base, with 3 bases sitting between them. The DNA for the CDR3 is TGTGCCAGCAGTTTTTCGAACACTGAAGCTTTCTTT. It yields the protein CASSFSNTEAFF.

The chain combines TRBV27 with TRBJ2-7; D possibly matches TRBD1 or TRBD2 (5 bases each). V lost 6 bases to trimming and J lost 0 bases, with 9 bases between them. The CDR3 is 13 residues long. Germline CDR1 MNHEY, CDR2 SMNVEV (reference sequence). The CDR3 DNA is TGTGCCAGCAGAAGGGACGCCTCCTACGAGCAGTACTTC. It is translated as CASRRDASYEQYF.

This clonotype has ten or more counts. V usage is TRBV6-5 and J usage is TRBJ1-5; D perhaps matches TRBD1 (6 bases). Germline V gene data show CDR1 as MNHEY and CDR2 as SVGAGI. The V and J ends lost 5 bases and 0 bases respectively, with 11 bases between them. CDR3 length: 15 amino acids. CDR3 residues: CASSPGDGSNQPQHF. CDR3 coding DNA: TGTGCCAGCAGTCCAGGGGACGGTAGCAATCAGCCCCAGCATTTT.

This clonotype showed up just a few times. The chain is built from TRBV2 and TRBJ2-1, with 9 bases identical to TRBD2. In germline, CDR1 is SNHLY, CDR2 FYNNEI. This CDR3 region has 16 residues. With V trimmed by 6 bases and J by 3 bases, 9 bases remained unmatched. CDR3 nucleotides: TGTGCCAGCAGGACGACTAGCGGCTTACGCTACAATGAGCAGTTCTTC. Its translation: CASRTTSGLRYNEQFF.

This clonotype was seen ten or more times. The V call is TRBV27, the J call TRBJ2-6; D not certain. Germline CDR1 reads MNHEY; CDR2 reads SMNVEV (reference sequence). V shed 7 bases and J shed 1 base, with 17 bases lying between them. This CDR3 region has 17 residues. CDR3 sequence (DNA): TGTGCCAGCACCCGCCGAATTAGTGGTTCTGGGGCCAACGTCCTGACTTTC. Its protein is CASTRRISGSGANVLTF.

The chain couples TRBV6-2 or TRBV6-3 to TRBJ2-7; tentative D call: TRBD2 (6 bases). The CDR3 sequence is 15 residues long. V shed 2 bases and J shed 2 bases, with 13 bases lying between them. The germline V gene encodes CDR1 MNHEY and CDR2 SVGEGT. The CDR3 bases are TGTGCCAGCAGTTACAGGCGGGACCCAACCTACGAGCAGTACTTC. Its translation: CASSYRRDPTYEQYF.

In this sample, this clonotype turned up many times. The CDR3 reads CASSYTAPGGYGYTF. The CDR3 DNA sequence: TGTGCCAGCAGTTACACAGCCCCAGGGGGGTATGGCTACACCTTC. This chain links TRBV6-5 with TRBJ1-2; TRBD1 aligns across 7 bases. Germline-derived CDR1 and CDR2 are MNHEY and SVGAGI. The V gene end was trimmed by 2 bases and the J gene end by 5 bases; junction bases not matched to a gene: 8. CDR3 size: 15 residues.

This clonotype was counted a few times. J is TRBJ2-5 and V is TRBV6-5; D is ambiguous. Germline V gives CDR1 MNHEY, CDR2 SVGAGI. Trimming shortened V by 7 bases and J by 3 bases, and 12 bases separated the two germline ends. CDR3 length: 13 residues. In nucleotides, the CDR3 is TGTGCCAGCATGCTCGGGCCAGAAGAGACCCAGTACTTC. Translation: CASMLGPEETQYF.

This rearrangement joins TRBV6-1 to TRBJ1-1; D call uncertain. CDR3 length: 13 residues. Germline V gives CDR1 MNHNS, CDR2 SASEGT. Trimming stripped 7 bases from V and 4 bases from J, with 13 bases between. DNA for the CDR3: TGTGCCAGCATCAAGAGTTGGGGCACTGAAGCTTTCTTT. Translated, it gives CASIKSWGTEAFF.

The chain carries TRBV3-1 and TRBJ2-3, with D unresolved. The V end lost 2 bases, the J end lost 13 bases, and 16 bases lay between the germline ends. The CDR3 spans 13 residues. Germline CDR1 is LGHDT and CDR2 is YNNKEL (reference sequence). CDR3 DNA sequence: TGTGCCAGCAGCCAATCTCCTGGAACATCGAAGTATTTT. Translating it yields CASSQSPGTSKYF.

The chain links TRBV5-1 to TRBJ2-5, with TRBD2 matching 9 bases. This CDR3 spans 16 amino acids. The V segment lost 0 bases and the J segment 2 bases; nucleotides outside the gene matches: 5. The V gene's germline CDR1 is SGHRS and CDR2 YFSETQ. The CDR3: CASSLDAGGWQETQYF. The CDR3 DNA follows: TGCGCCAGCAGCTTGGACGCGGGAGGGTGGCAAGAGACCCAGTACTTC. Combining the CDR3 with reference TRBV5-1 and TRBJ2-5 gives the whole variable domain KAGVTQTPRYLIKTRGQQVTLSCSPISGHRSVSWYQQTPGQGLQFLFEYFSETQRNKGNFPGRFSGRQFSNSRSEMNVSTLELGDSALYLCASSLDAGGWQETQYFGPGTRLLVL.

This clonotype was observed a handful of times. The chain couples TRBV5-1 to TRBJ1-5; D is unclear. Between the trimmed V and J ends, which lost 4 bases and 1 base, there was a span of 15 bases. Germline V gene sequence: CDR1 SGHRS, CDR2 YFSETQ. The CDR3 extends over 16 amino acids. This CDR3 is CASSPTGPQSNQPQHF. The CDR3 DNA is TGCGCCAGCAGCCCTACCGGGCCCCAGAGCAATCAGCCCCAGCATTTT. The full variable domain, completed using reference TRBV5-1 and TRBJ1-5, is KAGVTQTPRYLIKTRGQQVTLSCSPISGHRSVSWYQQTPGQGLQFLFEYFSETQRNKGNFPGRFSGRQFSNSRSEMNVSTLELGDSALYLCASSPTGPQSNQPQHFGDGTRLSIL.